This T cell receptor beta chain stems from a study of blood T cell repertoires in COVID-19. CDR1 SGDLS and CDR2 YYNGEE come from the germline V gene. There are 17 residues in the CDR3. The V gene lost 4 bases and the J gene lost 2 bases, with 22 bases spanning the gap. Participant ages covered about 18 to 100 years across 24 US areas. As originally analysed: Amplifying reference gene primers gave estimates of nucleated cell counts. TCRdb's table, derived via immunoSEQ multiplex PCR, lists solely in-frame clones and lacks some. That table supplies the V and J calls and clone size; D and trimming were determined from the DNA. The sample consists of about 400,000 clones, nearly 90% of them appearing once.

Input material: PBMCs or T cells enriched from blood (not recorded which). The chain links TRBV9 to TRBJ2-7; tentatively, D is TRBD2 (5 bases). The clonotype originates from a woman in her twenties or thirties who had recovered from COVID-19. The CDR3, as DNA: TGTGCCAGCAGCCCTTACATGACTATTGAGAGGGCCTACGAGCAGTACTTC. This translates into CASSPYMTIERAYEQYF.